This is a list of T cell receptor beta chains from one sample in a study of cytomegalovirus exposure and HLA in healthy donors. Assay: immunoSEQ multiplex PCR; the TCRdb copy retains only in-frame clones and omits some. The table has 150,000 to 200,000 clones, around 80% seen once. Input material: PBMCs. The receptors were sampled from a woman aged 18-29 years in good health and CMV-seronegative. CDR3s include the opening cysteine and the closing phenylalanine or tryptophan. D genes are given only for firm matches. Some rows have no size entry. The others give once, few or many, or a class for an expanded clone.

size | J | D | V | CDR3 | DNA
- | TRBJ2-2 | - | TRBV21-1 | CASSKGGQHTGELFF | TGTGCCAGCAGCAAAGGAGGACAGCACACCGGGGAGCTGTTTTTT
- | TRBJ1-5 | TRBD1 | TRBV2 | CASSATGVHQPQHF | TGTGCCAGCAGTGCGACAGGGGTTCATCAGCCCCAGCATTTT
- | TRBJ2-7 | - | TRBV28 | CASSRVPAYEQYF | TGTGCCAGCAGTCGGGTCCCCGCCTACGAGCAGTACTTC
once | TRBJ2-4 | - | TRBV5-1 | CASSLLGARENIQYF | TGCGCCAGCAGCTTGTTGGGGGCGCGGGAAAACATTCAGTACTTC
- | TRBJ1-1 | - | TRBV5-6 | CASSLEVGDTEAFF | TGTGCCAGCAGCTTGGAGGTAGGGGACACTGAAGCTTTCTTT
- | TRBJ2-6 | - | TRBV4-3 | CASSQDVHSGANVLTF | TGCGCCAGCAGCCAAGATGTCCACTCTGGGGCCAACGTCCTGACTTTC
few | TRBJ2-1 | - | TRBV5-1 | CASSGGNEQFF | TGCGCCAGCAGCGGAGGCAATGAGCAGTTCTTC
few | TRBJ2-4 | - | TRBV27 | CASRGVAKNIQYF | TGTGCCAGCCGCGGGGTAGCCAAAAACATTCAGTACTTC
- | TRBJ2-5 | - | TRBV7-9 | CASSLAGGGWETQYF | TGTGCCAGCAGCTTAGCGGGGGGAGGCTGGGAGACCCAGTACTTC
- | TRBJ2-5 | TRBD2 | TRBV29-1 | CSVEELAGGLETQYF | TGCAGCGTTGAGGAGCTAGCGGGAGGTTTGGAGACCCAGTACTTC
- | TRBJ2-1 | TRBD1 | TRBV6-1 | CASSEGGTGEGEQFF | TGTGCCAGCAGTGAAGGCGGGACAGGGGAAGGTGAGCAGTTCTTC
- | TRBJ1-2 | TRBD1 | TRBV28 | CASSLAGTGFDGYTF | TGTGCCAGCAGTTTGGCCGGGACAGGGTTTGATGGCTACACCTTC
- | TRBJ2-2 | - | TRBV25-1 | CASSESSGNTGELFF | TGTGCCAGCAGTGAATCCAGCGGAAACACCGGGGAGCTGTTTTTT
few | TRBJ2-4 | TRBD2 | TRBV7-2 | CASRMGGTANIQYF | TGTGCCAGCAGAATGGGAGGGACGGCAAACATTCAGTACTTC
once | TRBJ1-2 | TRBD1 | TRBV28 | CASSLSAGGGYTF | TGTGCCAGCAGTTTATCGGCAGGGGGAGGCTACACCTTC
- | TRBJ2-5 | - | TRBV7-9 | CASSLGGEETQYF | TGTGCCAGCAGCTTAGGCGGAGAAGAGACCCAGTACTTC
- | TRBJ2-2 | TRBD1 | TRBV10-3 | CAIGEETGLSTGELFF | TGTGCCATCGGTGAAGAGACAGGGTTGAGCACCGGGGAGCTGTTTTTT
few | TRBJ2-7 | TRBD2 | TRBV28 | CASTAGRDYEQYF | TGTGCCAGCACGGCCGGGAGGGACTACGAGCAGTACTTC
- | TRBJ2-3 | TRBD2 | TRBV11-2 | CASSVRGLAGDTQYF | TGTGCCAGCAGCGTGAGGGGACTAGCTGGAGATACGCAGTATTTT
- | TRBJ2-3 | - | TRBV19 | CASRSSGADTQYF | TGTGCCAGTAGATCGTCAGGGGCAGATACGCAGTATTTT
- | TRBJ2-7 | TRBD1 | TRBV30 | CAWRATTGNPYYEQYF | TGTGCCTGGAGGGCCACGACAGGGAACCCCTATTACGAGCAGTACTTC
- | TRBJ2-7 | - | TRBV5-1 | CASSPHSGPFYEQYF | TGCGCCAGCAGCCCCCACTCAGGGCCATTCTACGAGCAGTACTTC
- | TRBJ1-3 | - | TRBV9 | CASSADPETAGNTIYF | TGTGCCAGCAGCGCGGACCCCGAGACAGCTGGAAACACCATATATTTT
- | TRBJ2-1 | - | TRBV21-1 | CASSNNSGRAYNEQFF | TGTGCCAGCAGCAATAACAGCGGGAGGGCCTACAATGAGCAGTTCTTC
- | TRBJ2-5 | TRBD2 | TRBV19 | CASSGLAAGETQYF | TGTGCCAGTAGTGGACTAGCGGCGGGAGAGACCCAGTACTTC
- | TRBJ1-5 | TRBD1 | TRBV5-6 | CASSSFWGQGGNQPQHF | TGTGCCAGCAGCTCCTTCTGGGGACAGGGAGGCAATCAGCCCCAGCATTTT
- | TRBJ1-6 | TRBD1 | TRBV5-1 | CASSLDRGSPLHF | TGCGCCAGCAGCTTGGACAGGGGATCACCCCTCCACTTT
- | TRBJ1-1 | - | TRBV19 | CASSIVGDGGTEAFF | TGTGCCAGTAGTATAGTTGGTGATGGCGGCACTGAAGCTTTCTTT
few | TRBJ1-2 | - | TRBV15 | CATSRDQIRTRRGHGYTF | TGTGCCACCAGCAGAGATCAGATAAGAACGCGCCGAGGTCATGGCTACACCTTC
- | TRBJ1-5 | TRBD1 | TRBV19 | CASSLGTGSNQPQHF | TGTGCCAGTAGCCTAGGGACAGGTAGCAATCAGCCCCAGCATTTT
- | TRBJ1-2 | TRBD1 | TRBV5-1 | CASSKIIQGAYYGYTF | TGCGCCAGCAGCAAGATAATACAGGGGGCATATTATGGCTACACCTTC
- | TRBJ2-5 | TRBD2 | TRBV12-5 | CASGPRGGGETQYF | TGTGCTAGTGGGCCCCGGGGGGGCGGAGAGACCCAGTACTTC
- | TRBJ2-7 | - | TRBV27 | CASSPQGRGFGSYEQYF | TGTGCCAGCAGTCCTCAAGGTAGGGGTTTTGGCTCCTACGAGCAGTACTTC
- | TRBJ2-3 | TRBD2 | TRBV5-6 | CASSFGAGEDTQYF | TGTGCCAGCAGCTTCGGGGCGGGGGAAGATACGCAGTATTTT
- | TRBJ2-7 | - | TRBV10-1 | CASSEDFPYEQYF | TGCGCCAGCAGTGAGGACTTCCCCTACGAGCAGTACTTC
once | TRBJ1-5 | TRBD1 | TRBV7-2 | CASSLRRGPNQPQHF | TGTGCCAGCAGCTTAAGGAGGGGGCCCAATCAGCCCCAGCATTTT
once | TRBJ2-1 | - | TRBV4-1 | CASSLIQTSYNEQFF | TGCGCCAGCAGCCTTATACAGACCTCCTACAATGAGCAGTTCTTC
- | TRBJ2-1 | TRBD2 | TRBV28 | CASSEAGFPNEQFF | TGTGCCAGCAGTGAAGCGGGATTCCCCAATGAGCAGTTCTTC
- | TRBJ1-1 | - | TRBV29-1 | CSVVGARESLVTEAFF | TGCAGCGTTGTGGGGGCAAGGGAGTCTTTGGTGACTGAAGCTTTCTTT
- | TRBJ1-4 | TRBD1 | TRBV25-1 | CASSDDRGSGGLFF | TGTGCCAGCAGTGACGACAGGGGTTCGGGAGGACTGTTTTTT
- | TRBJ1-1 | - | TRBV5-4 | CAIAQYMNTEAFF | TGTGCCATCGCCCAGTACATGAACACTGAAGCTTTCTTT
- | TRBJ1-4 | - | TRBV7-6 | CASSLDPKRDEKLFF | TGTGCCAGCAGCTTAGATCCAAAGCGGGATGAAAAACTGTTTTTT
few | TRBJ2-7 | TRBD2 | TRBV6-5 | CASSYSSGRMSYEQYF | TGTGCCAGCAGTTACTCAAGCGGGAGGATGTCCTACGAGCAGTACTTC
- | TRBJ2-1 | - | TRBV4-2 | CASSQDLGVELDEQFF | TGTGCCAGCAGCCAAGACTTAGGAGTCGAGCTCGATGAGCAGTTCTTC
- | TRBJ2-7 | TRBD2 | TRBV11-2 | CASSETGLADACEQYF | TGTGCCAGCAGCGAAACCGGACTAGCGGATGCCTGCGAGCAGTACTTC
- | TRBJ1-1 | - | TRBV11-2 | CASSLVTAGGGTEAFF | TGTGCCAGCAGCTTAGTCACGGCAGGCGGGGGGACTGAAGCTTTCTTT
- | TRBJ1-1 | - | TRBV11-3 | CASSFPRVAEAFF | TGTGCCAGCAGCTTCCCCAGGGTGGCTGAAGCTTTCTTT
- | TRBJ2-4 | TRBD1 | TRBV2 | CASRGTDSRNIQYF | TGTGCCAGCAGGGGGACAGACTCTCGAAACATTCAGTACTTC
- | TRBJ2-5 | TRBD1 | TRBV11-2 | CASSFGDRFGETQYF | TGTGCCAGCAGCTTCGGGGACAGGTTCGGAGAGACCCAGTACTTC
- | TRBJ2-5 | - | TRBV11-2 | CASSLITWQETQYF | TGTGCCAGCAGCTTAATTACTTGGCAAGAGACCCAGTACTTC
- | TRBJ2-5 | - | TRBV14 | CASIPIRGGETQYF | TGTGCCAGCATCCCCATAAGGGGCGGTGAGACCCAGTACTTC